The next 8 T cell receptor beta chains were all read from a single sample in a study of T cells in Graves' hyperthyroidism and ophthalmopathy. Amplification targeted TCR beta CDR3 regions from RNA transcripts. The TCR CDR3 was amplified in a first-round RT-PCR using the HTBI primer set. A single record per CDR3 protein comes from TCRdb applying MiXCR to the multiplex PCR reads. The sample lists roughly 710,000 distinct CDR3 sequences; under 45% were seen once. The specimen sequenced was blood. All receptors come from a woman aged 40 to 49 with Graves' hyperthyroidism.

About this clonotype itself: It may be a read error: a sequence one base away is much more abundant. The rearrangement uses TRBV7-8 and TRBJ1-4; D unresolved. Germline CDR1 and CDR2: SGHVS and FQNEAQ. V lost 0 bases and J lost 11, with 10 bases in between. The CDR3 consists of 13 residues. DNA for the CDR3: TGTGCCAGCAGCTTAGCTGGAGTCGATAAACTGTTTTTT. This sequence encodes CASSLAGVDKLFF.

This clonotype has ten or more counts. The chain combines TRBV6-5 with TRBJ1-6; D not certain. V lost 8 bases to trimming and J lost 9 bases, with 20 bases between them. This CDR3 has 15 residues. From germline, CDR1 is MNHEY and CDR2 SVGAGI. CDR3 DNA sequence: TGTGCCAGCTACGGCCGAGGAAACTCTGCTTCACCCCTCCACTTT. Translating it yields CASYGRGNSASPLHF.

The count of this clonotype is one. This chain uses TRBV7-2 with TRBJ2-7, with 12 positions matching TRBD2. The CDR3 contains 15 residues. Germline values: CDR1 SGHTA, CDR2 FQGNSA. V was pared by 5 bases and J by 6 bases, with 8 bases of the junction left unmatched. The CDR3 DNA follows: TGTGCCAGCAGCCCAAGGACTAGCGGGGAAGGCGAGCAGTACTTC. Protein: CASSPRTSGEGEQYF.

This clonotype occurred a few times. J is TRBJ1-5 and V is TRBV19, with TRBD1 matching 8 bases. V dropped 5 bases and J dropped 0; count of bases not matched to a gene: 6. The CDR3 has 16 residues. Per the germline V gene, CDR1 is LNHDA and CDR2 is SQIVND (reference sequence). The CDR3 sequence: CASSPWTGSSNQPQHF. CDR3 DNA: TGTGCCAGTAGTCCATGGACAGGGTCTAGCAATCAGCCCCAGCATTTT.

This clonotype occurred many times. The chain carries TRBV5-6 and TRBJ2-7, with no clear D. In germline, CDR1 is SGHDT, CDR2 YYEEEE. The CDR3 extends over 14 amino acids. Trimming removed 0 bases from V and 1 base from J, with 8 bases in between. The CDR3 reads CASSLGMRSYEQYF. The DNA for the CDR3 is TGTGCCAGCAGCTTGGGCATGAGGTCCTACGAGCAGTACTTC.

This clonotype occurred many times. This chain links TRBV2 with TRBJ2-5; 8 nucleotides match TRBD2. This CDR3 has 13 residues. The ends lost 8 bases at V and 0 bases at J; junction bases unmatched: 2. Germline CDR1 SNHLY, CDR2 FYNNEI. In nucleotides, the CDR3 is TGTGCCAGCCGGGGGGGGTACCAAGAGACCCAGTACTTC. This sequence encodes CASRGGYQETQYF.

This clonotype has just a few counts. The chain employs TRBV6-1 and TRBJ1-2, with TRBD1 identical over 9 bases. The CDR3 has 17 amino acids. CDR1 MNHNS and CDR2 SASEGT come from the germline V gene. The trim removed 10 bases at V and 2 bases at J, leaving 17 bases unmatched. This CDR3 reads CATTLYRGRDGNYGYTF. For the CDR3, the DNA is TGTGCCACCACTCTATACAGGGGGCGAGATGGCAACTATGGCTACACCTTC.

A remark on this clonotype: This clone may be a read error of a much larger clone one base away. The rearrangement links TRBV29-1 to TRBJ1-1, with TRBD1 identical over 7 bases. CDR1 and CDR2 (germline): SQVTM, ANQGSEA. This CDR3 has 15 amino acids. Here the CDR3 DNA reads TGCAGCGTGGGACAGATTGAACCTATTAACACTGGAGCTTTCTTT. Its translation is CSVGQIEPINTGAFF.